Reported below is one TCR beta chain. Its antigen is unknown. The read ends 3 residues shy of where the CDR3 ends; the end is completed using the germline J gene. This sample is part of a study of T cell clonality in common variable immunodeficiency. Each donor provided roughly 4.5 to 8.5 ml of heparinized whole blood. Some clones are missing from TCRdb's copy, which holds only in-frame ones; the method was immunoSEQ multiplex PCR. This sample comprises 25,000 or so clones, none seen once only. Study conclusions and caveats: Reportedly, TCR beta sequences from common variable immunodeficiency showed fewer deletions and N-nucleotide insertions.

The CDR3 is 16 residues long. The ends lost 0 bases at V and 0 bases at J; junction bases unmatched: 0. Germline loops: CDR1 SGHRS, CDR2 YFSETQ. This clonotype was sampled from a human donor with common variable immunodeficiency. The sequenced material came from peripheral blood mononuclear cells. This chain joins TRBV5-1 and TRBJ2-1, with 10 nucleotides matching TRBD2. CDR3 residues: CASSLASGSSYNEQFF. CDR3 DNA (partial): TGCGCCAGCAGCTTGGCTAGCGGGAGCTCCTACAATGAG.